These 27 T cell receptor beta chains originate from one sample sequenced in a study of beta chain features in type 1 diabetes. These receptors lack a known antigen. The authors reverse transcribed all of the isolated RNA, so sequencing captured expressed TCRB transcripts. Measured with immunoSEQ multiplex PCR; TCRdb has only the in-frame clones, and not every one. The top ten clones hold around 0.12% of a sample with 500,000 to 800,000 clones, around 12% of them seen once. Study conclusions and caveats: Among all four CD4+ subsets, Type 1 diabetes patients had TCRB CDR3s that were moderately but significantly shorter.

The specimen sequenced was naive CD4+ T cells from blood. Receptor source: a man aged 25 to 40 with type 1 diabetes.

This sequence joins TRBV6-1 and TRBJ2-5, with D perhaps given as TRBD1 or TRBD2 (5 bases each). CDR1 is MNHNS and CDR2 is SASEGT in the germline V gene. Trimming removed 7 bases from V and 5 bases from J, with 20 bases in between. This CDR3 has 15 amino acids. The CDR3 coding sequence is TGTGCCAGCAAAAACGGGGCTAGCATCGAGGAGACCCAGTACTTC. Its protein is CASKNGASIEETQYF.

This clone has a handful of counts. The chain is built from TRBV7-2 and TRBJ2-7; 11 nucleotides line up with TRBD2. The CDR3 extends over 15 amino acids. V gave up 3 bases and J gave up 4 bases; unmatched junction bases: 5. The germline gives CDR1 SGHTA, CDR2 FQGNSA. The CDR3 sequence is CASSFPGLAVYEQYF. In DNA, the CDR3 is TGTGCCAGCAGCTTTCCGGGACTAGCGGTTTACGAGCAGTACTTC.

The V call is TRBV29-1, the J call TRBJ1-5; no firm D call. This CDR3 comprises 13 residues. The germline gives CDR1 SQVTM, CDR2 ANQGSEA. The V gene lost 5 bases and the J gene lost 6 bases, with 14 bases spanning the gap. CDR3 nucleotide sequence: TGCAGCGTTCGATCGGGTATGAGTCAGCCCCAGCATTTT. Protein sequence: CSVRSGMSQPQHF.

This chain uses TRBV7-2 with TRBJ2-5; TRBD2 matches 8 bases. This CDR3 is 16 amino acids long. CDR1 SGHTA and CDR2 FQGNSA come from the germline V gene. V gave up 0 bases and J gave up 2 bases; unmatched junction bases: 5. CDR3: CASSLAAGGWQETQYF. For the CDR3, the DNA is TGTGCCAGCAGCTTAGCGGCGGGGGGTTGGCAAGAGACCCAGTACTTC.

This clone has more than one count but fewer than ten. The rearrangement links TRBV18 to TRBJ2-7; 7 bases line up with TRBD1. The ends lost 5 bases at V and 0 bases at J; junction bases unmatched: 4. This CDR3 has 14 residues. From germline, CDR1 is KGHSH and CDR2 LQKENI. The CDR3 reads CASSTDRSSYEQYF. The CDR3 DNA follows: TGTGCCAGCTCAACGGACAGGAGCTCCTACGAGCAGTACTTC. The full variable domain, with the rest looked up from reference TRBV18 and TRBJ2-7, is NAGVMQNPRHLVRRRGQEARLRCSPMKGHSHVYWYRQLPEEGLKFMVYLQKENIIDESGMPKERFSAEFPKEGPSILRIQQVVRGDSAAYFCASSTDRSSYEQYFGPGTRLTVT.

This chain uses TRBV5-4 with TRBJ1-3; TRBD1 matches at 10 bases. The germline V gene encodes CDR1 SGHNT and CDR2 YYREEE (reference sequence). V lost 4 bases, J lost 8 bases, and 15 bases stayed unmatched. The CDR3 spans 17 residues. For the CDR3, the DNA is TGTGCCAGCAGCCCATCTCCGGACAGGGGGAATGGGGACACCATATATTTT. Translated, it gives CASSPSPDRGNGDTIYF.

J is TRBJ2-3 and V is TRBV5-6, with a possible D match to TRBD2 (5 bases). The V gene's germline CDR1 is SGHDT and CDR2 YYEEEE. Trimming pared 6 bases from V and 8 bases from J, leaving 16 bases between. The CDR3 extends over 13 amino acids. CDR3 nucleotide sequence: TGTGCCAGCACTAGATCCGACCTAGCTACGCAGTATTTT. As protein: CASTRSDLATQYF.

The chain recombines TRBV7-9 with TRBJ1-6; D is uncertain. V lost 3 bases, J lost 5 bases, and 8 bases lay in between. This CDR3 has 14 residues. Germline V CDR1 and CDR2: SEHNR, FQNEAQ (reference sequence). Here the CDR3 reads CASSFKTDNSPLHF. The CDR3 DNA reads TGTGCCAGCAGCTTCAAAACGGATAATTCACCCCTCCACTTT.

The V and J genes are TRBV5-1 and TRBJ2-5; D is perhaps TRBD2 (5 bases). The germline CDR1 and CDR2 sequences are SGHRS and YFSETQ. The V end was cut by 1 base, the J end by 4 bases, with 14 bases between. The CDR3 covers 15 residues. CDR3: CASSLNTGSPETQYF. CDR3 DNA sequence: TGCGCCAGCAGCTTGAATACGGGGTCTCCAGAGACCCAGTACTTC.

This clone occurred a few times. The genes are TRBV27 and TRBJ2-5; 9 bases are a match to TRBD1. Looked up from germline, CDR1 is MNHEY and CDR2 is SMNVEV (reference sequence). The V gene end was trimmed by 5 bases and the J gene end by 1 base; junction bases not matched to a gene: 5. The CDR3 has 15 residues. CDR3 DNA: TGTGCCAGCAGTACCGACAGGGGGGGCCAAGAGACCCAGTACTTC. Amino acid sequence: CASSTDRGGQETQYF.

The J gene is TRBJ1-2, the V gene TRBV7-9; D not resolved. The CDR3 covers 12 residues. V was trimmed by 5 bases and J by 8 bases, leaving 12 bases between them. Germline CDR1 SEHNR, CDR2 FQNEAQ (reference sequence). Written as DNA, the CDR3 is TGTGCCAGCAGCATCGAAAGGAACGGCTACACCTTC. Translation: CASSIERNGYTF. The complete variable domain, with remaining parts taken from reference TRBV7-9 and TRBJ1-2, reads DTGVSQNPRHKITKRGQNVTFRCDPISEHNRLYWYRQTLGQGPEFLTYFQNEAQLEKSRLLSDRFSAERPKGSFSTLEIQRTEQGDSAMYLCASSIERNGYTFGSGTRLTVV.

The rearrangement links TRBV7-6 to TRBJ1-2, with D unresolved. The CDR3 runs to 13 residues. CDR1 and CDR2 from the germline V gene are SGHVS and FNYEAQ. V was cut by 3 bases and J by 4 bases, with 9 bases left in between. In nucleotides, the CDR3 is TGTGCCAGCAGCTTTCAAGGGAGCTATGGCTACACCTTC. Protein: CASSFQGSYGYTF.

This clone was detected a few times. CDR3 sequence (DNA): TGCAGCGTTCCCGGATCCATGAACACTGAAGCTTTCTTT. Translating it yields CSVPGSMNTEAFF. This rearrangement joins TRBV29-1 to TRBJ1-1; D gene unclear. Between the trimmed V and J ends, which lost 5 bases and 0 bases, there was a span of 10 bases. The CDR3 has 13 amino acids. The germline gives CDR1 SQVTM, CDR2 ANQGSEA.

This clone showed up just a few times. This chain uses TRBV6-6 with TRBJ2-5, with D possibly being TRBD1 or TRBD2 (5 bases each). The germline V and J ends were trimmed by 2 bases and 5 bases, with 18 bases remaining between them. CDR1 MNHNY and CDR2 SVGAGI come from the germline V gene (reference sequence). The CDR3 is 16 residues long. In DNA, the CDR3 is TGTGCCAGCAGTTACGGAGATAGGGGCGGCGGGGAGACCCAGTACTTC. Translation gives CASSYGDRGGGETQYF.

There are a few counts of this clone. The rearrangement uses TRBV5-8 and TRBJ2-7; D is perhaps TRBD1 (6 bases). This CDR3 has 14 amino acids. The germline V and J ends were trimmed by 7 bases and 3 bases, with 17 bases remaining between them. CDR1 is SGHTS, CDR2 YDEGEE, per germline. For the CDR3, the DNA is TGTGCCAGCCGAAGACAGGTGGGGTACTACGAGCAGTACTTC. Protein: CASRRQVGYYEQYF.

This chain joins TRBV28 and TRBJ2-7; tentatively, D is TRBD1 (6 bases). The CDR3 is 12 residues long. V gave up 5 bases and J gave up 5 bases, with 10 bases separating them. The germline V gene has CDR1 MDHEN and CDR2 SYDVKM. The CDR3 DNA is TGTGCCAGCAGTACAGGGTACCACGAGCAGTACTTC. Translated, it gives CASSTGYHEQYF.

The chain recombines TRBV11-2 with TRBJ1-4; D is unresolved. The length of the CDR3 is 13 residues. The V end was cut by 4 bases, the J end by 12 bases, with 15 bases between. The V gene's germline CDR1 is SGHAT and CDR2 FQNNGV. The CDR3 here is CASSSNLREELFF. The CDR3 DNA sequence: TGTGCCAGCAGCTCTAATCTTCGGGAGGAACTGTTTTTT.

This rearrangement joins TRBV19 to TRBJ1-5; TRBD1 is a possible D gene (6 bases). The CDR3 runs 24 residues. Germline values: CDR1 LNHDA, CDR2 SQIVND (reference sequence). Trimming left V 3 bases short and J 0 bases short, with 36 bases between. CDR3 in amino acids: CASSIFGGGTGNDPTYYSNQPQHF. DNA of the CDR3: TGTGCCAGTAGTATTTTCGGAGGGGGGACGGGGAACGACCCGACCTACTATAGCAATCAGCCCCAGCATTTT.

The gene calls are TRBV5-6 and TRBJ2-7, with a possible D match to TRBD2 (5 bases). V was cut by 1 base and J by 3 bases, with 11 bases left in between. CDR1 is SGHDT, CDR2 YYEEEE, per germline. This CDR3 contains 14 residues. DNA for the CDR3: TGTGCCAGCAGCTTGAGAGGGATCATCTACGAGCAGTACTTC. It specifies CASSLRGIIYEQYF.

The chain uses TRBV2 and TRBJ1-5, with a tentative D call TRBD1 (6 bases). Trimming left V 4 bases short and J 6 bases short, with 19 bases between. CDR1 and CDR2 from the germline V gene are SNHLY and FYNNEI. This CDR3 is 16 amino acids long. DNA of the CDR3: TGTGCCAGCAGTGGAAGAACTACAGGGTTTGGTCAGCCCCAGCATTTT. Residues: CASSGRTTGFGQPQHF.

The table lists this clone with a few counts. J is TRBJ2-2 and V is TRBV4-3; D remains ambiguous. The V gene's germline CDR1 is LGHNA and CDR2 YSLEER. V dropped 4 bases and J dropped 13 bases, with 16 bases sitting between them. The length of the CDR3 is 13 residues. The CDR3: CASSPERTMGLFF. Here the CDR3 DNA reads TGCGCCAGCAGCCCAGAAAGAACGATGGGGCTGTTTTTT.

The rearrangement uses TRBV19 and TRBJ2-7, with TRBD2 matching 7 bases. Germline V gene sequence: CDR1 LNHDA, CDR2 SQIVND (reference sequence). The ends lost 7 bases at V and 5 bases at J; junction bases unmatched: 17. The CDR3 contains 16 residues. CDR3 sequence reads: CASTPAGDSPRHEQYF. Here the CDR3 DNA reads TGTGCCAGTACTCCCGCGGGGGATTCTCCCCGACACGAGCAGTACTTC.

V and J are TRBV19 and TRBJ2-5; 9 nucleotides agree with TRBD1. J gave up 3 bases and V 4 bases, and 9 bases lay outside the gene matches. This CDR3 has 16 residues. The germline gives CDR1 LNHDA, CDR2 SQIVND (reference sequence). The CDR3 DNA reads as TGTGCCAGTAGTAGTCCCCCAGGGACAGGGAAAGAGACCCAGTACTTC. This encodes CASSSPPGTGKETQYF.

The CDR3 protein is CASSLSKYEQYF. The CDR3 DNA is TGTGCCAGCAGCTTATCGAAGTACGAGCAGTACTTC. The chain recombines TRBV7-2 with TRBJ2-7; no clear D gene. The CDR3 has 12 amino acids. V was clipped by 2 bases and J by 4 bases, with 6 bases between them. Germline V gene sequence: CDR1 SGHTA, CDR2 FQGNSA. Full variable domain (missing parts from reference TRBV7-2 and TRBJ2-7): GAGVSQSPSNKVTEKGKDVELRCDPISGHTALYWYRQSLGQGLEFLIYFQGNSAPDKSGLPSDRFSAERTGGSVSTLTIQRTQQEDSAVYLCASSLSKYEQYFGPGTRLTVT.

This clone was observed a few times. The chain has TRBV4-2 and TRBJ2-3; TRBD2 might be the D (6 bases). The germline V gene encodes CDR1 LGHNA and CDR2 YNFKEQ. The CDR3 has 16 amino acids. With 0 bases removed from V and 0 bases from J, the gap between germline ends came to 10 bases. CDR3: CASSQEVRGSTDTQYF. The CDR3 region has the DNA TGTGCCAGCAGCCAAGAGGTCCGGGGGAGCACAGATACGCAGTATTTT.

In this sample, this clone turned up a few times. The V call is TRBV2, the J call TRBJ2-1; 10 bases match TRBD1. The V segment lost 2 bases and the J segment 4 bases; nucleotides outside the gene matches: 2. Germline CDR1 reads SNHLY; CDR2 reads FYNNEI. CDR3 length: 15 residues. This CDR3 reads CASSEMGQGYNEQFF. In nucleotides, the CDR3 is TGTGCCAGCAGTGAAATGGGACAGGGGTACAATGAGCAGTTCTTC.

This clone was counted only a few times. V is TRBV2 and J is TRBJ2-1; 8 bases align to TRBD2. CDR3 length: 13 amino acids. The junction had 0 bases not matched to a gene; V was cut back by 5 bases and J by 3 bases. Germline values: CDR1 SNHLY, CDR2 FYNNEI. In nucleotides, the CDR3 is TGTGCCAGCAGTAGCGGGGGCTACAATGAGCAGTTCTTC. Protein sequence: CASSSGGYNEQFF.